This T cell receptor (beta chain) was obtained from a study of blood T cell repertoires in COVID-19. The CDR3 runs 19 residues. Per the germline V gene, CDR1 is DFQATT and CDR2 is SNEGSKA (reference sequence). V dropped 3 bases and J dropped 3; count of bases not matched to a gene: 22. The table came from immunoSEQ multiplex PCR; TCRdb's copy has only in-frame clones and leaves some out. Among around 180,000 clones listed, more than 75% were seen once. The sequence was collected from a human donor in a cohort sampled during active COVID-19. Specimen: peripheral blood. This chain joins TRBV20-1 and TRBJ2-7; 8 bases line up with TRBD1. The CDR3 protein is CSASGDDRGLAFSIYEQYF. CDR3 DNA: TGCAGTGCTAGTGGGGACGACAGGGGTCTAGCCTTCTCCATCTACGAGCAGTACTTC.